The rows below give T cell receptor beta chains drawn from one sample of a study of T cell changes during pregnancy in multiple sclerosis. Clones were read by immunoSEQ multiplex PCR, and TCRdb kept only the in-frame ones, dropping some. This table holds tens of thousands of clones, around 92% found once. This specimen was peripheral blood, taken in the first trimester of pregnancy. These TCRs come from a female donor with multiple sclerosis, enrolled in a pregnancy study. The CDR3 runs from the conserved cysteine through the conserved F or W. D genes are given only for firm matches. The size entry is marked missing in some rows and otherwise reads once, few, many or a size class.

v_gene,d_gene,abundance,j_gene,CDR3aa,CDR3nt
TRBV7-8,NA,once,TRBJ1-5,CASSPTRGNQPQHF,TGTGCCAGCAGCCCGACTCGAGGCAATCAGCCCCAGCATTTT
TRBV7-2,TRBD2,once,TRBJ2-1,CASSLVQGGSSYNEQFF,TGTGCCAGCAGCTTAGTTCAGGGCGGGAGCTCCTACAATGAGCAGTTCTTC
TRBV27,NA,NA,TRBJ2-1,CASSSLQGSYNEQFF,TGTGCCAGCAGTTCCCTACAGGGTTCCTACAATGAGCAGTTCTTC
TRBV6-4,NA,once,TRBJ2-2,CASSDSGRGELFF,TGTGCCAGCAGTGACTCTGGGCGAGGGGAGCTGTTTTTT
TRBV19,TRBD1,NA,TRBJ2-5,CASRSGGRETQYF,TGTGCCAGTAGGTCAGGGGGCAGGGAGACCCAGTACTTC
TRBV9,TRBD2,NA,TRBJ2-7,CASSVGAGGPLNYEQYF,TGTGCCAGCAGCGTAGGGGCGGGAGGGCCCCTCAACTACGAGCAGTACTTC
TRBV7-2,TRBD2,NA,TRBJ2-1,CAATPAGSEQFF,TGTGCCGCTACACCAGCGGGAAGTGAGCAGTTCTTC
TRBV29-1,TRBD2,NA,TRBJ2-7,CSAEPSGTAGEQYF,TGCAGCGCCGAACCTAGCGGGACAGCGGGGGAGCAGTACTTC
TRBV28,TRBD2,NA,TRBJ2-1,CASSQTTSGSRAYNEQFF,TGTGCCAGCAGCCAAACAACTAGCGGGAGTCGAGCCTACAATGAGCAGTTCTTC
TRBV2,NA,NA,TRBJ1-3,CASSVNGLSGNTIYF,TGTGCCAGCAGTGTGAACGGTCTCTCTGGAAACACCATATATTTT
TRBV27,TRBD2,NA,TRBJ2-1,CASRGRVGSGSVSSYNEQFF,TGTGCCAGCAGGGGAAGGGTCGGTAGCGGGAGTGTGAGCTCCTACAATGAGCAGTTCTTC
TRBV5-1,NA,NA,TRBJ1-5,CASSLNLDSNQPQHF,TGCGCCAGCAGCTTGAACTTAGATAGCAATCAGCCCCAGCATTTT
TRBV9,NA,NA,TRBJ1-2,CASSGSNLDSDAGYGYTF,TGTGCCAGCAGCGGATCGAACCTGGACAGCGACGCTGGGTATGGCTACACCTTC
TRBV6-5,NA,once,TRBJ2-7,CASSYGLQQTYEQYF,TGTGCCAGCAGTTACGGGCTACAGCAGACCTACGAGCAGTACTTC
TRBV6-5,NA,NA,TRBJ1-2,CASSWSRDTAGGYTF,TGTGCCAGCAGTTGGAGCCGGGACACAGCCGGTGGCTACACCTTC
TRBV2,NA,few,TRBJ1-2,CASTPLAYYGYTF,TGTGCCAGCACCCCCCTGGCTTACTATGGCTACACCTTC
TRBV11-1,TRBD1,once,TRBJ2-7,CASSSQTGRSYEQYF,TGTGCCAGCAGCTCCCAGACAGGGCGGTCCTACGAGCAGTACTTC
TRBV19,NA,NA,TRBJ1-5,CASTLAGPYQPQHF,TGTGCCAGTACTCTTGCAGGGCCCTATCAGCCCCAGCATTTT
TRBV7-9,TRBD1,NA,TRBJ2-7,CASSLASGQGYEQYF,TGTGCCAGCAGCTTAGCTTCGGGACAGGGCTACGAGCAGTACTTC
TRBV7-8,TRBD1,NA,TRBJ2-7,CASSRDSSYEQYF,TGTGCCAGCAGCCGGGACAGCTCCTACGAGCAGTACTTC
TRBV19,NA,once,TRBJ2-1,CASSISGEQFF,TGTGCCAGTAGTATATCCGGTGAGCAGTTCTTC
TRBV4-3,NA,NA,TRBJ2-6,CASSQLRGSGANVLTF,TGCGCCAGCAGCCAGTTACGAGGGTCTGGGGCCAACGTCCTGACTTTC
TRBV6-4,TRBD2,once,TRBJ2-1,CASSQLAGADYNEQFF,TGTGCCAGCAGTCAACTAGCGGGAGCTGACTACAATGAGCAGTTCTTC
TRBV27,NA,NA,TRBJ2-7,CASSLLSSYEQYF,TGTGCCAGCAGTCTCCTCAGCTCCTACGAGCAGTACTTC
TRBV5-1,TRBD2,NA,TRBJ2-2,CASNVLAGGSGELFF,TGCGCCAGCAACGTACTAGCGGGAGGGTCGGGGGAGCTGTTTTTT
TRBV6-6,NA,NA,TRBJ1-2,CASSGQNDYGYTF,TGTGCCAGCAGCGGACAGAACGACTATGGCTACACCTTC
TRBV27,NA,NA,TRBJ2-7,CASSLSATRGYEQYF,TGTGCCAGCAGTTTATCCGCGACTAGAGGCTACGAGCAGTACTTC
TRBV27,TRBD1,NA,TRBJ2-7,CASKETGTVSYEQYF,TGTGCCAGCAAAGAAACCGGGACAGTCTCCTACGAGCAGTACTTC
TRBV4-2,NA,NA,TRBJ1-2,CASSPSQGPGYTF,TGTGCCAGCAGCCCTTCTCAGGGTCCTGGCTACACCTTC
TRBV7-8,TRBD2,few,TRBJ2-5,CASSFPGLAGEYPQETQYF,TGTGCCAGCAGCTTCCCTGGACTAGCGGGAGAATATCCCCAAGAGACCCAGTACTTC
TRBV2,TRBD2,NA,TRBJ2-5,CASRTGLEETQYF,TGTGCCAGCAGGACCGGACTAGAGGAGACCCAGTACTTC
TRBV7-6,TRBD2,once,TRBJ2-7,CASSMGLAGGGISYEQYF,TGTGCCAGCAGCATGGGACTAGCGGGAGGAGGTATTTCCTACGAGCAGTACTTC
TRBV2,NA,NA,TRBJ1-2,CASSASLNYGYTF,TGTGCCAGCAGTGCGAGTCTGAACTATGGCTACACCTTC
TRBV28,TRBD2,NA,TRBJ2-3,CASRLAGESNADTQYF,TGTGCCAGCAGGCTAGCGGGAGAGTCGAACGCAGATACGCAGTATTTT
TRBV30,TRBD2,NA,TRBJ2-1,CAWNVAGGYEQFF,TGTGCCTGGAACGTAGCGGGAGGATATGAGCAGTTCTTC
TRBV7-3,TRBD2,NA,TRBJ2-7,CASSLSGLVSEQYF,TGTGCCAGCAGCTTAAGCGGACTAGTCTCCGAGCAGTACTTC
TRBV27,TRBD1,NA,TRBJ1-2,CASSPPAGTGNYGYTF,TGTGCCAGCAGTCCTCCGGCCGGGACAGGAAACTATGGCTACACCTTC